Sequencing of this T cell receptor beta chain was carried out in a study of response to subunit inactivated influenza vaccine. A few counts support this clonotype. As yet, its antigen is unknown. Looked up from germline, CDR1 is MNHEY and CDR2 is SVGEGT. V dropped 0 bases and J dropped 2; count of bases not matched to a gene: 21. CDR3 length equals 21 residues. Findings and limits, study-wide: Few additional T cells are recruited per seasonal influenza vaccination, authors suggested.

In TCRdb, the RT-PCR reads were re-called with MiXCR into one record per CDR3 protein. This table has 500,000 to 650,000 distinct CDR3 sequences, around 8% appearing once. The sequence was obtained from a man between 50 and 69 years old who received an inactivated influenza vaccine. This chain uses TRBV6-2 or TRBV6-3 with TRBJ2-5, with 7 bases aligning to TRBD2. The specimen comprised PBMCs from blood, sampled less than 25 months after vaccination. CDR3 loop: CASSYSMVGEGLAAEQETQYF. CDR3 DNA: TGTGCCAGCAGTTACTCGATGGTTGGGGAGGGGCTAGCGGCAGAACAAGAGACCCAGTACTTC.